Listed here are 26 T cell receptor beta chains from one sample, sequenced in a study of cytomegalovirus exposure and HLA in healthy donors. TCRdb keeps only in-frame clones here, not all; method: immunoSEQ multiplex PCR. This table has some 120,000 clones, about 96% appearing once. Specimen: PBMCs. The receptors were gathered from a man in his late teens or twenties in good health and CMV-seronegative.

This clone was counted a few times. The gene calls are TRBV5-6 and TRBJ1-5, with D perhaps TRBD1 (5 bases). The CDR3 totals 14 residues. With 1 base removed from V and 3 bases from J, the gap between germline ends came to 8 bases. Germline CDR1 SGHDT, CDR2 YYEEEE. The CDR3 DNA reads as TGTGCCAGCAGCTTGTTACAGGCCAATCAGCCCCAGCATTTT. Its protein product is CASSLLQANQPQHF.

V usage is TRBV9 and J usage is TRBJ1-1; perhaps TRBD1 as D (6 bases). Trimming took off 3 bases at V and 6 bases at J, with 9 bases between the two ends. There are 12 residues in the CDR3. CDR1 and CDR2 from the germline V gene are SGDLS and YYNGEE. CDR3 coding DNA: TGTGCCAGCAGCGCACAGGGCGCTGAAGCTTTCTTT. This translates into CASSAQGAEAFF.

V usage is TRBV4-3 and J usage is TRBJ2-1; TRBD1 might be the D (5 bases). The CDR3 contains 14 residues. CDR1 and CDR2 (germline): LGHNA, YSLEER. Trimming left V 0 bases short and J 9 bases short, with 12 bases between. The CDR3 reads CASSQDGAFGEQFF. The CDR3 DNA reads TGCGCCAGCAGCCAAGATGGGGCGTTCGGTGAGCAGTTCTTC.

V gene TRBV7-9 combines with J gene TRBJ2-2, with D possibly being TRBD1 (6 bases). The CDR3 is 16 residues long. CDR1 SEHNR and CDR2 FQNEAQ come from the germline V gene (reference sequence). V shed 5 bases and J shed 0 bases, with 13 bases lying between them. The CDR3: CASSDRGSANTGELFF. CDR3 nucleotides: TGTGCCAGCAGCGATAGGGGGAGCGCGAACACCGGGGAGCTGTTTTTT.

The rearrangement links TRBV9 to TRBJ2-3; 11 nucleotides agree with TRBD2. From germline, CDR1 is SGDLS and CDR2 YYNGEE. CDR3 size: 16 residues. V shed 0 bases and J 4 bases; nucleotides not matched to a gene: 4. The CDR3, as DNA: TGTGCCAGCAGCGTAGGTAGCGGGAGGGCCCCAGATACGCAGTATTTT. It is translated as CASSVGSGRAPDTQYF.

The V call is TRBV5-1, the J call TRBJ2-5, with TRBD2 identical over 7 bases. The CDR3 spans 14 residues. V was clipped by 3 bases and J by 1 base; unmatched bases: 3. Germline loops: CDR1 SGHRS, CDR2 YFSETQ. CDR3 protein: CASSSGLSQETQYF. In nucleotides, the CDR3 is TGCGCCAGCAGCTCGGGACTATCCCAAGAGACCCAGTACTTC.

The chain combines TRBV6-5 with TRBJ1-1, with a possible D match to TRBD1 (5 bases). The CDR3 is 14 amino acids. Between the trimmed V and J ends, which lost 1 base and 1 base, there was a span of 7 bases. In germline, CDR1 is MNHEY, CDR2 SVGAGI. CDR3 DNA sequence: TGTGCCAGCAGTTACTTACAGGCGAACACTGAAGCTTTCTTT. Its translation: CASSYLQANTEAFF.

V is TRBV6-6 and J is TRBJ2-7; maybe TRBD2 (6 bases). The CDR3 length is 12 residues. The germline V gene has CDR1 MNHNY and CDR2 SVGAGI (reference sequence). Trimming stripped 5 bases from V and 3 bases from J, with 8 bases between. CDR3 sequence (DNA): TGTGCCAGCAGTAGCGGGTTCTACGAGCAGTACTTC. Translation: CASSSGFYEQYF.

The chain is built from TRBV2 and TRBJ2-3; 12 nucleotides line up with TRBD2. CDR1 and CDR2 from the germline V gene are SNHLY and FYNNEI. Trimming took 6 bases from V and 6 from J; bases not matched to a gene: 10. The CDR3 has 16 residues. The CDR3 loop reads CASRGRTSGKVDTQYF. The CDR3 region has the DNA TGTGCCAGCAGAGGTAGGACTAGCGGGAAGGTTGATACGCAGTATTTT.

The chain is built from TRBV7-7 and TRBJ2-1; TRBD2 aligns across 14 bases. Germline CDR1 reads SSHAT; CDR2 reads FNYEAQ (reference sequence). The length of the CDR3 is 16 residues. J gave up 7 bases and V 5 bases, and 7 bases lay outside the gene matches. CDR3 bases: TGTGCCAGCAGCCTCGGGACTAGCGGGAGCGGTAATGAGCAGTTCTTC. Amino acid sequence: CASSLGTSGSGNEQFF.

For the CDR3, the DNA is TGCGCCAGCAGTCCAGGGGAAATAGGGTCCTACGAGCAGTACTTC. It translates to CASSPGEIGSYEQYF. The J gene is TRBJ2-7, the V gene TRBV4-1; D may be TRBD1 (6 bases). With 6 bases removed from V and 1 base from J, the gap between germline ends came to 16 bases. Germline loops: CDR1 MGHRA, CDR2 YSYEKL. The CDR3 runs 15 residues.

In nucleotides, the CDR3 is TGTGCCAGCAGCTTAGTAGGGGAGAACACTGAAGCTTTCTTT. Its protein is CASSLVGENTEAFF. The chain recombines TRBV11-2 with TRBJ1-1; D may be TRBD1 (5 bases). Germline lookup yields CDR1 SGHAT and CDR2 FQNNGV. The CDR3 runs to 14 residues. Trimming removed 1 base from V and 1 base from J, with 7 bases in between.

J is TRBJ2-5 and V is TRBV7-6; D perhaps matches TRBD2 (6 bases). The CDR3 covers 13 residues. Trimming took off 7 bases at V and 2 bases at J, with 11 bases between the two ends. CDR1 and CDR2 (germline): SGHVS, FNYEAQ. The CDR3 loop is CASTDGGQETQYF. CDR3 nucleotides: TGTGCCAGCACTGACGGGGGACAAGAGACCCAGTACTTC.

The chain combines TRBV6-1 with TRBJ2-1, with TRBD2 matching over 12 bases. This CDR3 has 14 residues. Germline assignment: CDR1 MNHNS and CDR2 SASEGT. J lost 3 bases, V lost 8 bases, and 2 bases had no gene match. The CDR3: CASETSGSYNEQFF. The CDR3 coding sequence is TGTGCCAGCGAGACTAGCGGGAGCTACAATGAGCAGTTCTTC.

For the CDR3, the DNA is TGTGCCAGCAGTTCGGGAACGACACAAAGACTAGCAGGGGACGAGCAGTACTTC. Its translation: CASSSGTTQRLAGDEQYF. This chain uses TRBV28 with TRBJ2-7; tentatively, D is TRBD2 (7 bases). Per germline, CDR1 MDHEN and CDR2 SYDVKM. The CDR3 length is 18 residues. V lost 4 bases to trimming and J lost 5 bases, with 27 bases between them.

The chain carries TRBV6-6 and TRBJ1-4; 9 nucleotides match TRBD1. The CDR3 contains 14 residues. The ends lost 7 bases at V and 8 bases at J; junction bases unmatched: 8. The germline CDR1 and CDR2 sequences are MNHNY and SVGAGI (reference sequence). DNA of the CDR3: TGTGCCAGCATTACAGGGGGCGCGGGAGAAAAACTGTTTTTT. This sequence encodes CASITGGAGEKLFF.

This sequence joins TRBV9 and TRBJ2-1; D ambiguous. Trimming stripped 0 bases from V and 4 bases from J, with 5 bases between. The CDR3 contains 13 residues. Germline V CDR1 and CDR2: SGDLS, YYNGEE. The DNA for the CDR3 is TGTGCCAGCAGCGTAGCGGAGTACAATGAGCAGTTCTTC. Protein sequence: CASSVAEYNEQFF.

The CDR3 DNA reads as TGTGCCAGCAGTTTAAGGGGACAGGGGGCAGGGAATGAGCAGTTCTTC. Protein product: CASSLRGQGAGNEQFF. The chain is built from TRBV6-5 and TRBJ2-1; TRBD1 matches at 12 bases. Trimming cost V 4 bases and J 7 bases; bases outside gene matches: 8. Looked up from germline, CDR1 is MNHEY and CDR2 is SVGAGI. CDR3 length: 16 amino acids.

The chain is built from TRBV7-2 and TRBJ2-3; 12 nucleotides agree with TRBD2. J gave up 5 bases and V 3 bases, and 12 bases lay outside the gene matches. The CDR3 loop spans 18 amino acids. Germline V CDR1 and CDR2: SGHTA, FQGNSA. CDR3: CASSFWRTSGKTRDTQYF. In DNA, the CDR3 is TGTGCCAGCAGCTTTTGGCGGACTAGCGGGAAGACTAGAGATACGCAGTATTTT.

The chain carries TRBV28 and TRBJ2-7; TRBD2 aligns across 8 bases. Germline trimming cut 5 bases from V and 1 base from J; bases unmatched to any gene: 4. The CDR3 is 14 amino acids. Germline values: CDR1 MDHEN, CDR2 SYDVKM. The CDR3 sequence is CASSPAGESYEQYF. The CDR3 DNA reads TGTGCCAGCAGTCCAGCGGGAGAGTCCTACGAGCAGTACTTC.

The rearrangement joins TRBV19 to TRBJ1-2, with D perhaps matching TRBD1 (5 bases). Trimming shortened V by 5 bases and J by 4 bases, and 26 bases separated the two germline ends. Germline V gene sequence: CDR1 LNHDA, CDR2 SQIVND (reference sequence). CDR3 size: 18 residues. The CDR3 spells CASSATGRSFGDGYGYTF. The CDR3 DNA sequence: TGTGCCAGTAGTGCCACCGGGAGATCCTTCGGGGACGGCTATGGCTACACCTTC.

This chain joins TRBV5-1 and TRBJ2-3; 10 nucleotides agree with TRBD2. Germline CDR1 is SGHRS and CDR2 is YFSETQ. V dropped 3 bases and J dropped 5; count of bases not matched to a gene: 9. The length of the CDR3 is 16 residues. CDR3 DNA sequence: TGCGCCAGCAGCTACCCTAGCGGGAGCGGAGGAGATACGCAGTATTTT. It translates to CASSYPSGSGGDTQYF.

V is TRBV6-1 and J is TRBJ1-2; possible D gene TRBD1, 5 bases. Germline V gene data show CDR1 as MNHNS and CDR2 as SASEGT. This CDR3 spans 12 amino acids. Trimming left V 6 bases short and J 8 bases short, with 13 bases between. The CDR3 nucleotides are TGTGCCAGCAGACCCGACAGACCCGGCTACACCTTC. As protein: CASRPDRPGYTF.

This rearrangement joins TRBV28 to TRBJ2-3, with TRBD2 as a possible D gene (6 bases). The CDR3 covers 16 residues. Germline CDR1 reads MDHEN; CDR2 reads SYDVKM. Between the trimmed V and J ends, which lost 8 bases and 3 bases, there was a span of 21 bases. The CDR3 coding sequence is TGTGCCAGCGGTGTTTTAACGGGAGTAAGGACAGATACGCAGTATTTT. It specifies CASGVLTGVRTDTQYF.

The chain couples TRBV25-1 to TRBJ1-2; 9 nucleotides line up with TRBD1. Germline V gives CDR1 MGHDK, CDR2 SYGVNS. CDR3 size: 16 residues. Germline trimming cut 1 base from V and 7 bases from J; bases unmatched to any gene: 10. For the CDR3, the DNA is TGTGCCAGCAGTGAATCATCCGGGACAGGGTATCGTGGCTACACCTTC. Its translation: CASSESSGTGYRGYTF.

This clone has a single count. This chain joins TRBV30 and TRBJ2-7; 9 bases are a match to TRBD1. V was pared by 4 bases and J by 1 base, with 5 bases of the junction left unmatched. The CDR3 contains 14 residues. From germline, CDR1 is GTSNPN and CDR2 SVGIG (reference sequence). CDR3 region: CAWNPGQGSYEQYF. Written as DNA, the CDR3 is TGTGCCTGGAATCCCGGACAGGGGTCCTACGAGCAGTACTTC. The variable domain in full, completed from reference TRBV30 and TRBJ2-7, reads SQTIHQWPATLVQPVGSPLSLECTVEGTSNPNLYWYRQAAGRGLQLLFYSVGIGQISSEVPQNLSASRPQDRQFILSSKKLLLSDSGFYLCAWNPGQGSYEQYFGPGTRLTVT.